Following are 16 T cell receptor beta chains from one sample sequenced in a study of shared clonotypes between healthy human individuals. The data were produced by immunoSEQ multiplex PCR, yet TCRdb's version contains in-frame clones alone and is incomplete. This table has more than 2 million clones, roughly 95% appearing once. Sample: naive CD4+ T cells sorted from blood. As to subset: CD45RA+ positively selected. Receptors were obtained from a man between 18 and 35 years old in good health.

The chain joins TRBV15 to TRBJ1-5, with D hard to call. V lost 0 bases and J 2 bases, leaving 8 bases between the germline ends. The CDR3 spans 15 residues. Germline V CDR1 and CDR2: LNHNV, YYDKDF (reference sequence). In DNA form, the CDR3 reads TGTGCCACCAGCAGAGATCGTTGGGGCAATCAGCCCCAGCATTTT. Residues: CATSRDRWGNQPQHF.

The gene calls are TRBV10-3 and TRBJ2-1; 8 positions match TRBD1. V was clipped by 6 bases and J by 2 bases; unmatched bases: 6. Germline CDR1 is ENHRY and CDR2 is SYGVKD. The CDR3 is 15 amino acids. The CDR3 region has the DNA TGTGCCATCAGGGAAGACAGGGGCCCCTACAATGAGCAGTTCTTC. Protein product: CAIREDRGPYNEQFF.

The chain couples TRBV30 to TRBJ2-5; a weak D match, TRBD1 (6 bases). Trimming took off 0 bases at V and 3 bases at J, with 20 bases between the two ends. The CDR3 length is 17 residues. The germline V gene has CDR1 GTSNPN and CDR2 SVGIG (reference sequence). CDR3: CAWSVLGWAGVKETQYF. As DNA, the CDR3 is TGTGCCTGGAGTGTACTAGGATGGGCAGGGGTAAAAGAGACCCAGTACTTC.

This sequence joins TRBV4-1 and TRBJ2-4; D is perhaps TRBD1 or TRBD2 (5 bases each). The CDR3 contains 15 residues. CDR1 and CDR2 from the germline V gene are MGHRA and YSYEKL. The V end was cut by 0 bases, the J end by 2 bases, with 8 bases between. The CDR3 DNA reads as TGCGCCAGCAGCCAAGAGGGGGAGCCCAAAAACATTCAGTACTTC. It is translated as CASSQEGEPKNIQYF.

This chain connects TRBV9 to TRBJ1-1; D might be TRBD1 (5 bases). The length of the CDR3 is 15 residues. Germline values: CDR1 SGDLS, CDR2 YYNGEE. V lost 3 bases and J 0 bases, leaving 12 bases between the germline ends. The CDR3 bases are TGTGCCAGCAGCGGCGGACGGGGACTGAACACTGAAGCTTTCTTT. It encodes CASSGGRGLNTEAFF. The entire variable domain, with the rest obtained from reference TRBV9 and TRBJ1-1, is as follows: DSGVTQTPKHLITATGQRVTLRCSPRSGDLSVYWYQQSLDQGLQFLIQYYNGEERAKGNILERFSAQQFPDLHSELNLSSLELGDSALYFCASSGGRGLNTEAFFGQGTRLTVV.

This rearrangement joins TRBV5-1 to TRBJ2-5, with TRBD2 matching 8 bases. The CDR3 spans 17 residues. Germline trimming cut 1 base from V and 4 bases from J; bases unmatched to any gene: 12. The V gene's germline CDR1 is SGHRS and CDR2 YFSETQ. CDR3 loop: CASSLRAGRASGETQYF. For the CDR3, the DNA is TGCGCCAGCAGCTTGCGTGCCGGGAGGGCCTCAGGAGAGACCCAGTACTTC.

V is TRBV27 and J is TRBJ2-5, with a tentative D call TRBD2 (6 bases). The CDR3 length is 17 residues. Per the germline V gene, CDR1 is MNHEY and CDR2 is SMNVEV (reference sequence). V was shortened by 4 bases and J by 4 bases, with 22 bases between the two germline ends. Written as DNA, the CDR3 is TGTGCCAGCAGTTCCCTCATTTGGCGGGGAAGCGTAGAGACCCAGTACTTC. Protein: CASSSLIWRGSVETQYF.

Details on this clone: Other DNA sequences in this specimen translate into the identical CDR3. This chain joins TRBV30 and TRBJ2-3; no clear D gene. There are 15 residues in the CDR3. V lost 0 bases to trimming and J lost 0 bases, with 10 bases between them. The germline V gene has CDR1 GTSNPN and CDR2 SVGIG (reference sequence). CDR3 bases: TGTGCCTGGAGTGTACTGGCAGCGAGCACAGATACGCAGTATTTT. Encoded protein: CAWSVLAASTDTQYF.

The chain recombines TRBV2 with TRBJ1-6; 7 bases map to TRBD1. V dropped 4 bases and J dropped 9; count of bases not matched to a gene: 6. The V gene's germline CDR1 is SNHLY and CDR2 FYNNEI. The CDR3 loop spans 14 amino acids. The CDR3 loop reads CASSGQGMGSPLHF. The CDR3 region has the DNA TGTGCCAGCAGTGGACAGGGAATGGGTTCACCCCTCCACTTT.

This clone was detected only once. The V and J genes are TRBV28 and TRBJ1-4, with D perhaps matching TRBD1 (5 bases). This CDR3 has 16 residues. Germline CDR1 is MDHEN and CDR2 is SYDVKM. Deletions cut 6 bases from V and 0 bases from J, with 14 bases between. The CDR3 nucleotides are TGTGCCAGCAGCCCGGGACGTCTCGCAACTAATGAAAAACTGTTTTTT. Protein product: CASSPGRLATNEKLFF. Together with reference TRBV28 and TRBJ1-4, the CDR3 gives the full variable domain: DVKVTQSSRYLVKRTGEKVFLECVQDMDHENMFWYRQDPGLGLRLIYFSYDVKMKEKGDIPEGYSVSREKKERFSLILESASTNQTSMYLCASSPGRLATNEKLFFGSGTQLSVL.

Comments on this clone: Within the sample, other DNA sequences also encode this same CDR3. The chain carries TRBV4-3 and TRBJ2-1; D unresolved. Germline V CDR1 and CDR2: LGHNA, YSLEER. V lost 0 bases and J 1 base, leaving 7 bases between the germline ends. This CDR3 is 15 amino acids long. The CDR3 DNA reads TGCGCCAGCAGCCAAGACTACCTGTCCTACAATGAGCAGTTCTTC. This codes for CASSQDYLSYNEQFF.

This clone showed up just once. CDR3 coding DNA: TGTGCCAGCAGTGAAGCGAGGCCAGGGAAGAACGAGCAGTACTTC. Encoded protein: CASSEARPGKNEQYF. This chain joins TRBV6-1 and TRBJ2-7; possible D gene TRBD1, 5 bases. The CDR3 sequence is 15 residues long. Trimming took off 0 bases at V and 5 bases at J, with 14 bases between the two ends. Germline V gene lookup returns CDR1 MNHNS and CDR2 SASEGT.

The chain carries TRBV28 and TRBJ1-1, with TRBD1 as a possible D gene (5 bases). CDR3 length equals 13 residues. In germline, CDR1 is MDHEN, CDR2 SYDVKM. Trimming removed 7 bases at V and 1 base at J, with 10 bases between. CDR3 sequence (DNA): TGTGCCAGCACGGGACCCCAGAACACTGAAGCTTTCTTT. Its protein product is CASTGPQNTEAFF.

The J gene is TRBJ1-6, the V gene TRBV27; 9 bases agree with TRBD1. The junction had 13 bases not matched to a gene; V was cut back by 5 bases and J by 8 bases. Germline values: CDR1 MNHEY, CDR2 SMNVEV (reference sequence). The CDR3 totals 17 residues. The CDR3, as DNA: TGTGCCAGCAGTACCACAGGGGGCGGCTACGTGCATTCACCCCTCCACTTT. Its protein product is CASSTTGGGYVHSPLHF.

This clone was counted between two and nine times. V usage is TRBV29-1 and J usage is TRBJ1-6; TRBD1 is a possible D gene (6 bases). The germline CDR1 and CDR2 sequences are SQVTM and ANQGSEA. This CDR3 has 13 residues. The germline V and J ends were trimmed by 6 bases and 11 bases, with 17 bases remaining between them. This chain's CDR3 is CSVRPGPGAPLHF. The CDR3 DNA reads as TGCAGCGTCCGACCTGGGCCAGGGGCACCCCTCCACTTT.

This chain uses TRBV30 with TRBJ1-2; 7 bases align to TRBD1. In germline, CDR1 is GTSNPN, CDR2 SVGIG (reference sequence). The V and J ends lost 4 bases and 3 bases, in that order; junction bases with no gene match: 5. This CDR3 has 13 residues. The CDR3 spells CAWMERGHYGYTF. As DNA, the CDR3 is TGTGCCTGGATGGAGAGGGGGCACTATGGCTACACCTTC.